The clone carrying this TCR delta chain was recorded many times. Its specificity is not known. Trimming at V came to 0 bases and at J to 6 bases, leaving 28 bases not matched to a gene. Germline CDR1 is TSWWSYY and CDR2 is QGS. The CDR3 runs to 24 residues. Gammadelta T cells were flow-sorted from PBMC into Vgamma9/Vdelta2+ and Vdelta2-negative populations for bulk analysis. The source of the sample is a study of γδ T cells in repeated Plasmodium falciparum infection. In the study overall: Donors were malaria-exposed Malian children or age- and gender-matched Australian children. Malaria-naive adults were infected with P. falciparum NF54 four times over roughly 640 days. Overall study findings and caveats: Malian children's Vdelta2-negative repertoires appeared more expanded and less diverse than Australians'.

TCRdb re-called clones from the multiplex PCR reads using CATT. The sample lists some 100,000 delta-chain clones; around 1.4% were seen once. The clonotype originates from a pool of human donors (malaria-infected and uninfected, not separated). This chain links TRDV1 with TRDJ1; 13 nucleotides align to TRDD3. The specimen sequenced was gamma-delta T cells from blood. DNA for the CDR3: TGTGCTCTTGGGGAACTTCCTAAGGAGTACGTACTGGGGGATACGGGGGCAAAAATGTATAAACTCATCTTT. It yields the protein CALGELPKEYVLGDTGAKMYKLIF.